This entry describes one T cell receptor (beta chain). These data belong to a study of blood T cell repertoires in COVID-19. The method was immunoSEQ multiplex PCR; TCRdb's version includes in-frame clones alone and lacks a portion of them. This table holds about 50,000 clones, roughly 89% found once. The germline gives CDR1 GTSNPN, CDR2 SVGIG (reference sequence). This CDR3 has 13 residues. V was cut by 0 bases and J by 4 bases, with 9 bases left in between. The clonotype originates from a human donor in a cohort sampled during active COVID-19. Sequenced material: peripheral blood. The chain employs TRBV30 and TRBJ1-2; TRBD1 might be the D (6 bases). The CDR3 DNA reads TGTGCCTGGAGTGTACAGGGCCGCTATGGCTACACCTTC. Encoded protein: CAWSVQGRYGYTF.